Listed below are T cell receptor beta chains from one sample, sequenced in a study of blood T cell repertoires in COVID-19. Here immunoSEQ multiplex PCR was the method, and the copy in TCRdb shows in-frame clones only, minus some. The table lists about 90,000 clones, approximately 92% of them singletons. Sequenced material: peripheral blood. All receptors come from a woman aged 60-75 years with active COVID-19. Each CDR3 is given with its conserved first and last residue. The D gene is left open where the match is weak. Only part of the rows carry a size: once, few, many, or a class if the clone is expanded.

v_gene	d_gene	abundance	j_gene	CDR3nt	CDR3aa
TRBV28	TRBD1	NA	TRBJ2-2	TGTGCCAGCAGGGCTAGGACAGGGCAGACCGGGGAGCTGTTTTTT	CASRARTGQTGELFF
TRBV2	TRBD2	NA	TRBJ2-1	TGTGCCAGCAGTGTCCTTGGACTAGGGGATGAGCAGTTCTTC	CASSVLGLGDEQFF
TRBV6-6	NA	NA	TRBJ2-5	TGTGCCAGCAGTTACTTCAGGGACACGGAGACCCAGTACTTC	CASSYFRDTETQYF
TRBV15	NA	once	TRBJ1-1	TGTGCCACCAGCAGAGATCGGGGGGACACTGAAGCTTTCTTT	CATSRDRGDTEAFF
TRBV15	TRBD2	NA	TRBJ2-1	TGTGCCACCAGCCTCCGCGGGGGGGTTTACAATGAGCAGTTCTTC	CATSLRGGVYNEQFF
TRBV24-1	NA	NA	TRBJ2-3	TGTGCCACCAGTGATTTTATGCGGGTGGGCACAGATACGCAGTATTTT	CATSDFMRVGTDTQYF
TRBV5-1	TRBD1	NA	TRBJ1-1	TGCGCCAGCAAAGAACAGGGGGCTGGCACTGAAGCTTTCTTT	CASKEQGAGTEAFF
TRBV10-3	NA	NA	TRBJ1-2	TGTGCCATCAGGCCTTTCAGGGAGGGGTGGTATGGCTACACCTTC	CAIRPFREGWYGYTF
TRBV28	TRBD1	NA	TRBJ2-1	TGTGCCAGCAGAAGACAGGGTTCCGGTGAGCAGTTCTTC	CASRRQGSGEQFF
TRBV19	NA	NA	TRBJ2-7	TGTGCCAGCACTAAAAGGGGCAGCGATACCTACGAGCAGTACTTC	CASTKRGSDTYEQYF
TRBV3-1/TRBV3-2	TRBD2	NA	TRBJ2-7	TGTGCCAGCGGCCCTTCTAGCGGGGGGGCTGGGCAGTACTTC	CASGPSSGGAGQYF
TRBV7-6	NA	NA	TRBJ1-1	TGTGCCAGCAGCTCGGAGCCTCTGAACACTGAAGCTTTCTTT	CASSSEPLNTEAFF
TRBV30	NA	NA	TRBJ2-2	TGTGCCTGGAGGCCCGAGTTAACGGAGGGGACCGGGGAGCTGTTTTTT	CAWRPELTEGTGELFF
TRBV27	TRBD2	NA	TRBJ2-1	TGTGCCAGCAGTTTAGGGGCTAGCGGTAACAATGAGCAGTTCTTC	CASSLGASGNNEQFF
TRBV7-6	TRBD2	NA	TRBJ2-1	TGTGCCAGCAGCTTTAGCGGGGGGGCCCCCAATGAGCAGTTCTTC	CASSFSGGAPNEQFF
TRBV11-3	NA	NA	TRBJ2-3	TGTGCCAGCAGCCCAAGTCGACAGTCCACAGATACGCAGTATTTT	CASSPSRQSTDTQYF
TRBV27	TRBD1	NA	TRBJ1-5	TGTGCCAGCAGTTTATCGACAGGGGGTCAGCCCCAGCATTTT	CASSLSTGGQPQHF
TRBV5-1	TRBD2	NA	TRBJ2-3	TGCGCCAGCAGCCGGTGGACTAGCGCTAGCACAGATACGCAGTATTTT	CASSRWTSASTDTQYF
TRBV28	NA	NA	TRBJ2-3	TGTGCCAGCAGTTTTTCTGAGGTCCCAGATACGCAGTATTTT	CASSFSEVPDTQYF
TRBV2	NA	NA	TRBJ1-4	TGTGCCAGCAGTGACCAGACCGGAGGGGATGAAAAACTGTTTTTT	CASSDQTGGDEKLFF
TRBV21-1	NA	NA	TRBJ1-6	TGTGCCAGCAGGTGGACATCCGTTGTCTCACCCCTCCACTTT	CASRWTSVVSPLHF
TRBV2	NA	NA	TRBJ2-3	TGTGCCAGCAGTGAAGGAAAGATCCTAGACGGCACAGATACGCAGTATTTT	CASSEGKILDGTDTQYF
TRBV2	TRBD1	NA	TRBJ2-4	TGTGCCAGCGGTGGACAGGGGGCCATTAACATTCAGTACTTC	CASGGQGAINIQYF
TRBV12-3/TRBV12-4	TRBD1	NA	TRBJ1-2	TGTGCCAGCAGTGACAGGGGTGACTATGGCTACACCTTC	CASSDRGDYGYTF
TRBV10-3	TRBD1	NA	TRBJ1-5	TGTGCCATCAGTGATTCCGACAGGGGGTATCAGCCCCAGCATTTT	CAISDSDRGYQPQHF
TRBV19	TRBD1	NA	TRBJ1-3	TGTGCCAGTAGTTTCGGGACAGGGATGGCTGGAAACACCATATATTTT	CASSFGTGMAGNTIYF
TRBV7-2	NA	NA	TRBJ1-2	TGTGCCAGCAGCTTAGGATTACGGGGGGATTATGGCTACACCTTC	CASSLGLRGDYGYTF
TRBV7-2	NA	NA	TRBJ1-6	TGTGCCAGCAGCTTAGTTGCGAATTCACCCCTCCACTTT	CASSLVANSPLHF
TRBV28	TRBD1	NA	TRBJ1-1	TGTGCCAGCAGTTCCTCGCCCCTTGCTGGACAGGGCGGCGCTTTCTTT	CASSSSPLAGQGGAFF
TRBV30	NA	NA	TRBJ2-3	TGTGCCTGGAGCCCACTAGCAGATACGCAGTATTTT	CAWSPLADTQYF
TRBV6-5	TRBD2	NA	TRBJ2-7	TGTGCCAGCAGATATAGCGGGGGGGGCTCCTACGAGCAGTACTTC	CASRYSGGGSYEQYF
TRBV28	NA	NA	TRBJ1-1	TGTGCCAGCAGTCTTCAGTTGACTGAAGCTTTCTTT	CASSLQLTEAFF
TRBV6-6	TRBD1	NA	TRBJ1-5	TGTGCCAGCAGTCCTCGGACAGGGACAGATCGTGGGATTCAGCCCCAGCATTTT	CASSPRTGTDRGIQPQHF
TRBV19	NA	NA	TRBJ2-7	TGTGCCAGTAGTATCGGGGGGACAGGAAGGTCGCAGTACTTC	CASSIGGTGRSQYF
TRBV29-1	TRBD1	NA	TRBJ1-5	TGCAGCCCCCGGACAGGGGTTGAGAGCAATCAGCCCCAGCATTTT	CSPRTGVESNQPQHF
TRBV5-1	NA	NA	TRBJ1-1	TGCGCCAGCAGCCTCGAGGGATTGAACACTGAAGCTTTCTTT	CASSLEGLNTEAFF
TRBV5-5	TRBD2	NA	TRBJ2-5	TGTGCCAGCAGCCCGGGACTAGCGGGCCAAGAGACCCAGTACTTC	CASSPGLAGQETQYF
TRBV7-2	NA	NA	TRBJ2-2	TGTGCCAGCAGCTTCGCAGTGTGGAGCGAGCTGTTTTTT	CASSFAVWSELFF
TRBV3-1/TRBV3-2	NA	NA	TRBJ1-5	TGTGCCAGCAGCCACAGGGGTAGCAATCAGCCCCAGCATTTT	CASSHRGSNQPQHF
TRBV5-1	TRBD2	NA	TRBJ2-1	TGCGCCAGCAGCCCCGGACTAGCGGCCCTCAATGAGCAGTTCTTC	CASSPGLAALNEQFF
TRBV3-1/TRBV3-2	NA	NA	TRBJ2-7	TGTGCCAGCAGCCAAGATCTGAGTAGCTTCCCCCACGAGCAGTACTTC	CASSQDLSSFPHEQYF
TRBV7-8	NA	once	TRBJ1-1	TGTGCCAGCAGCTTAGTGGGGGCAGTGTTTGCTTTCTTT	CASSLVGAVFAFF
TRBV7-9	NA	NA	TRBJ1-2	TGTGCCAGCACGCTATCCCAGGGGAACTATGGCTACACCTTC	CASTLSQGNYGYTF
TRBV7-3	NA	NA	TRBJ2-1	TGTGCCAGCAGCTTACAACATGCCGATGAGCAGTTCTTC	CASSLQHADEQFF
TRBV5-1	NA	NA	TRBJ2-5	TGCGCCAGCACGACCGGGGGTCAAGAGACCCAGTACTTC	CASTTGGQETQYF
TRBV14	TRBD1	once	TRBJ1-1	TGTGCCAGCAGCCAAGGAGGGACAGGAGAAGCTTTCTTT	CASSQGGTGEAFF
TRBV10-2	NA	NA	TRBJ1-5	TGCGCCAGCAGTGAGTCCACGGGGGGAGGGCAGCCCCAGCATTTT	CASSESTGGGQPQHF
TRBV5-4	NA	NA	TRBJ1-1	TGTGCCAGCAGCTTGTTGGCAGGGGCCGTGAACACTGAAGCTTTCTTT	CASSLLAGAVNTEAFF
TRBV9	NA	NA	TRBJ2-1	TGTGCCAGCAGCGTAGGGTGGGGAGCCTACAATGAGCAGTTCTTC	CASSVGWGAYNEQFF
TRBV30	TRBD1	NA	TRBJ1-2	TGTGCCTGGAGTACCCAGGGGGTCTATGGCTACACCTTC	CAWSTQGVYGYTF
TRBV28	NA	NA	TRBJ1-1	TGTGCCAGCAGCCAAGGGGTATCTGAAGCTTTCTTT	CASSQGVSEAFF
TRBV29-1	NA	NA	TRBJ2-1	TGCAGCGCCGATGAAGGGAGCTCCTACAATGAGCAGTTCTTC	CSADEGSSYNEQFF